This T cell receptor (beta chain) was recorded in a study of blood T cells in healthy people across ages. Germline CDR1 and CDR2: MNHNY and SVGAGI (reference sequence). The CDR3 sequence is 14 residues long. Broader study findings: Age showed a roughly linear inverse relationship with TCR beta diversity per million T cells. A strong correlation was found between TCR beta diversity and the percentage of naive T cells.

Regarding this clonotype: What it binds is not known.

A sample-barcoded 5' primer and a J-beta primer mix were used in a second PCR of roughly 6 to 11 cycles. Each CDR3 protein is one row after TCRdb ran MiXCR on the 5' RACE reads. The sample includes hundreds of thousands of distinct CDR3 sequences, roughly 46% of them seen just once. This sequence originates from an older man in good health. The rearrangement uses TRBV6-6 and TRBJ2-4; maybe TRBD2 (6 bases). The better agreement between TRBJ2-7 and the DNA end casts doubt on the J call. The sequencing input was blood. The CDR3 loop reads CASSYDRGINEQYF. For the CDR3, the DNA is TGTGCCAGCAGCTACGACCGCGGGATCAACGAGCAGTACTTC.